This entry is about one T cell receptor (beta chain). Its antigen is still unknown. The PCR had 60 Vbeta and 13 Jbeta primers. The method was immunoSEQ multiplex PCR; TCRdb's version includes in-frame clones alone and lacks a portion of them. This sample yields over 40,000 clones, of which roughly 63% are seen a single time; 12% belongs to the top ten. This entry is derived from a study of cytomegalovirus exposure and HLA in healthy donors. Study-wide results and limits: Solely CMV serostatus was available to characterize immune exposure. The study reported that TCR beta sequences accurately predicted HLA-A and HLA-B alleles in most subjects. A reported reduction in N-insertions relative to the roughly 610-donor mean was seen in an Asian-associated ancestry cluster in a later analysis.

Germline V gene sequence: CDR1 GTSNPN, CDR2 SVGIG (reference sequence). V was clipped by 7 bases and J by 2 bases, with 5 bases between them. The CDR3 extends over 11 amino acids. The chain employs TRBV30 and TRBJ2-2; D not resolved. This clonotype was obtained from a man in his sixties in good health and CMV-seropositive. The sequencing sample was made of PBMCs. Written as DNA, the CDR3 is TGTGCCTCGACAAACACCGGGGAGCTGTTTTTT. Amino acid sequence: CASTNTGELFF.